This T cell receptor beta chain was recovered during a study of neoadjuvant nivolumab and ipilimumab in lung cancer. Overall study: The combination arm added day-1 ipilimumab 1 mg/kg to nivolumab 3 mg/kg on days 1, 15, 29.

Study results and caveats: TCR clonality did not significantly correlate with pathologic tumor regression.

The assay was immunoSEQ multiplex PCR, and TCRdb's table has in-frame clones only and misses some. The sample carries about 4,700 clones, around 80% recorded once. Notes on this clone: Its antigen is not identified.

V lost 3 bases to trimming and J lost 4 bases, with 11 bases between them. From germline, CDR1 is SGHNT and CDR2 YYREEE (reference sequence). CDR3 length equals 15 residues. The rearrangement uses TRBV5-4 and TRBJ2-6, with D unclear. This clonotype originated in an adult with non-small cell lung cancer. Some clones in this sample may be carry-over from other donors' samples. The specimen was normal lung tissue adjacent to the tumor, collected after neoadjuvant nivolumab, alone or with ipilimumab, at or shortly before surgery. CDR3 sequence: CASSSLESGANVLTF. The CDR3 DNA follows: TGTGCCAGCAGCTCCTTGGAAAGCGGGGCCAACGTCCTGACTTTC.